This T cell receptor beta chain was obtained from a study of early T cells in non-severe SARS-CoV-2 infection. In this sample, this clonotype turned up a few times. Germline lookup yields CDR1 SNHLY and CDR2 FYNNEI. V was pared by 6 bases and J by 2 bases, with 13 bases between. This CDR3 is 14 amino acids long. The protocol attached unique molecular identifiers to individual cDNA molecules. TCRdb ran MiXCR on the 5' RACE reads and lists one entry per CDR3 protein. The data contain under 85,000 distinct CDR3 sequences, over 10% of them seen just once; the ten biggest clones take up roughly 3%. Input material: whole blood. This TCR was sampled from an adult who was a healthcare worker with PCR-confirmed SARS-CoV-2 infection or an uninfected control (not recorded which). The V and J genes are TRBV2 and TRBJ2-5; possible D gene TRBD2, 5 bases. The CDR3 nucleotides are TGTGCCAGCAGCGCCGGCCCGGGGCAAGAGACCCAGTACTTC. Its protein is CASSAGPGQETQYF.